The clone carrying this T cell receptor (beta chain) was detected only a few times. Its antigen remains unidentified. This specimen belongs to a study of cytomegalovirus exposure and HLA in healthy donors. Whole-study context: T cells numbering about 179 million yielded some 100 million unique TCR beta sequences in an earlier analysis. HLA-typed donors contributed around 88 million unique TCRs, which were held in an early data release.

The PCR employed 60 Vbeta primers together with 13 Jbeta primers. TCRdb's table, derived via immunoSEQ multiplex PCR, lists solely in-frame clones and lacks some. The data hold tens of thousands of clones, with approximately 7.7% observed a single time. Study results and caveats: Later on, a genetic analysis was performed. It linked a missense variant in DCLRE1C with V- and J-gene trimming of TCR beta.

Germline CDR1 SGHAT, CDR2 FQNNGV. Trimming took off 5 bases at V and 0 bases at J, with 8 bases between the two ends. The CDR3 runs 15 residues. The chain links TRBV11-2 to TRBJ2-6; D is perhaps TRBD1 (5 bases). The receptor was isolated from a man aged 50 to 60 in good health and CMV-seronegative. Sequencing used PBMCs. CDR3 DNA: TGTGCCAGCAGCCGACAGCTCTCTGGGGCCAACGTCCTGACTTTC. It codes for CASSRQLSGANVLTF.